The 20 T cell receptor beta chains below come from one sample, sequenced in a study of pediatric ulcerative colitis. Clones were read by immunoSEQ multiplex PCR, and TCRdb kept only the in-frame ones, dropping some. The sample has approximately 40,000 clones; 65% to 85% are singletons. The rectum was sampled with one to two pinch biopsies at colonoscopy. Sequencing was done on a sample of gut tissue. These receptors all come from a boy aged 10-17 years with severe ulcerative colitis.

The rearrangement joins TRBV27 to TRBJ2-2; the D gene could be TRBD1 or TRBD2 (5 bases each). The CDR3 contains 12 residues. The ends were cut back, 4 bases at V and 5 bases at J, with 5 bases in the middle. Germline CDR1 is MNHEY and CDR2 is SMNVEV (reference sequence). The CDR3 region is CASSWGTGELFF. The DNA of the CDR3 is TGTGCCAGCAGTTGGGGGACCGGGGAGCTGTTTTTT.

The gene calls are TRBV5-1 and TRBJ2-5; D is uncertain. Looked up from germline, CDR1 is SGHRS and CDR2 is YFSETQ. The CDR3 totals 14 residues. V gave up 0 bases and J gave up 3 bases, with 9 bases separating them. In nucleotides, the CDR3 is TGCGCCAGCAGCTTGGCCGACTTCGAAGAGACCCAGTACTTC. Protein sequence: CASSLADFEETQYF. Together with reference TRBV5-1 and TRBJ2-5, the CDR3 gives the full variable domain: KAGVTQTPRYLIKTRGQQVTLSCSPISGHRSVSWYQQTPGQGLQFLFEYFSETQRNKGNFPGRFSGRQFSNSRSEMNVSTLELGDSALYLCASSLADFEETQYFGPGTRLLVL.

In the case of this clone: The conserved phenylalanine or tryptophan normally closing the CDR3 is absent here, so this likely arose from a read error. The chain's CDR3 is CASSPGGSSPLHL. The DNA for the CDR3 is TGTGCCAGTAGCCCCGGGGGCAGTTCACCCCTCCACCTT. The chain combines TRBV19 with TRBJ1-6; the D gene is possibly TRBD1 (6 bases). Trimming pared 6 bases from V and 9 bases from J, leaving 12 bases between. CDR3 length equals 13 residues. CDR1 is LNHDA and CDR2 is SQIVND in the germline V gene (reference sequence).

Comment on this clone: A junction boundary mismatches the germline segment, possibly from a read error. The chain recombines TRBV30 with TRBJ1-3; a possible D gene is TRBD1 (5 bases). The CDR3 consists of 14 residues. Germline V lookup: CDR1 GTSNPN, CDR2 SVGIG (reference sequence). The CDR3 is CAWSPLNNVATTDF. For the CDR3, the DNA is TGTGCCTGGAGTCCCTTGAACAATGTGGCCACGACAGATTTT.

This clone was observed a single time. The chain employs TRBV10-3 and TRBJ2-5; D remains unclear. Trimming removed 0 bases from V and 5 bases from J, with 7 bases in between. The germline V gene has CDR1 ENHRY and CDR2 SYGVKD. The CDR3 is 13 amino acids. The CDR3 is CAISESKKETQYF. DNA of the CDR3: TGTGCCATCAGTGAGTCGAAGAAGGAGACCCAGTACTTC.

Judged by abundance, this clone is large. The V call is TRBV28, the J call TRBJ1-1; possibly TRBD1 for D (6 bases). This CDR3 has 14 residues. In germline, CDR1 is MDHEN, CDR2 SYDVKM. The ends were cut back, 4 bases at V and 1 base at J, with 10 bases in the middle. CDR3 amino acids: CASSWDKRNTEAFF. The DNA of the CDR3 is TGTGCCAGCAGTTGGGACAAGAGGAACACTGAAGCTTTCTTT. Using reference TRBV28 and TRBJ1-1 for the parts outside the CDR3, the full variable domain is DVKVTQSSRYLVKRTGEKVFLECVQDMDHENMFWYRQDPGLGLRLIYFSYDVKMKEKGDIPEGYSVSREKKERFSLILESASTNQTSMYLCASSWDKRNTEAFFGQGTRLTVV.

The chain employs TRBV15 and TRBJ2-1; D is unresolved. In germline, CDR1 is LNHNV, CDR2 YYDKDF (reference sequence). V lost 5 bases and J 5 bases, leaving 10 bases between the germline ends. CDR3 length: 13 residues. The CDR3: CATSASLDNEQFF. CDR3 DNA sequence: TGTGCCACCAGCGCATCTCTGGACAATGAGCAGTTCTTC.

The rearrangement uses TRBV27 and TRBJ2-3; TRBD2 is a possible D gene (5 bases). CDR3 length: 16 residues. CDR1 MNHEY and CDR2 SMNVEV come from the germline V gene (reference sequence). V lost 8 bases to trimming and J lost 6 bases, with 24 bases between them. CDR3 nucleotides: TGTGCCAGCGCCGTGATTTGGGGAAAAAGGAGGGATACGCAGTATTTT. This encodes CASAVIWGKRRDTQYF.

The J gene is TRBJ1-1, the V gene TRBV21-1. TRBV21-1 is a recognized pseudogene. This CDR3 has 14 amino acids. The CDR3 nucleotides read TGTGCCAGCAGCAAAGTCCTTGGGGAAACTGAAGCTTTCTTT. Its translation is CASSKVLGETEAFF.

CDR3 DNA sequence: TGTGCCAGCAGTGAAACCGGGACAGGGGGCTCGGGGACCCAGTACTTC. This sequence encodes CASSETGTGGSGTQYF. The rearrangement uses TRBV25-1 and TRBJ2-5; TRBD1 matches at 12 bases. The CDR3 runs 16 residues. Unmatched junction bases numbered 8, after V lost 2 bases and J lost 7 bases. CDR1 is MGHDK, CDR2 SYGVNS, per germline. The variable domain in full, with the rest retrieved from reference TRBV25-1 and TRBJ2-5, is EADIYQTPRYLVIGTGKKITLECSQTMGHDKMYWYQQDPGMELHLIHYSYGVNSTEKGDLSSESTVSRIRTEHFPLTLESARPSHTSQYLCASSETGTGGSGTQYFGPGTRLLVL.

The V call is TRBV7-2, the J call TRBJ1-2; D gene ambiguous. The CDR3 has 14 residues. The germline V gene encodes CDR1 SGHTA and CDR2 FQGNSA. V was cut by 1 base and J by 1 base, with 7 bases left in between. The CDR3 here is CASSLGLGNYGYTF. Here the CDR3 DNA reads TGTGCCAGCAGCTTAGGTCTGGGTAACTATGGCTACACCTTC.

Remarks on this clone: This CDR3 is missing its conserved last phenylalanine or tryptophan, likely due to a read error. This sequence joins TRBV7-9 and TRBJ1-6; D ambiguous. Trimming left V 2 bases short and J 10 bases short, with 15 bases between. CDR1 and CDR2 from the germline V gene are SEHNR and FQNEAQ (reference sequence). The CDR3 is 15 residues long. CDR3 nucleotides: TGTGCCAGCAGCTTAAGTTCCCCACAGCACTCACCCCTCCACCTT. Amino acid sequence: CASSLSSPQHSPLHL.

In its sample, this clone is medium-sized. The chain uses TRBV5-5 and TRBJ1-1; perhaps TRBD1 as D (5 bases). Germline V gene data show CDR1 as SGHKS and CDR2 as YYEKEE (reference sequence). This CDR3 has 11 amino acids. Trimming took 6 bases from V and 6 from J, leaving 9 bases between them. In nucleotides, the CDR3 is TGTGCCAGCACCCAGGGAGCTGAAGCTTTCTTT. Its translation: CASTQGAEAFF.

The chain has TRBV6-5 and TRBJ2-7; unclear D gene. CDR3 length equals 15 residues. The germline gives CDR1 MNHEY, CDR2 SVGAGI. Trimming pared 0 bases from V and 2 bases from J, leaving 11 bases between. The CDR3 sequence: CASSYSSVDPYEQYF. In DNA form, the CDR3 reads TGTGCCAGCAGTTACTCTAGTGTGGACCCCTACGAGCAGTACTTC.

This clone was seen a handful of times. The V call is TRBV10-3, the J call TRBJ1-1; D may be TRBD1 (6 bases). The CDR3 is 15 residues long. V dropped 3 bases and J dropped 5 bases, with 16 bases sitting between them. Germline lookup yields CDR1 ENHRY and CDR2 SYGVKD. Written as DNA, the CDR3 is TGTGCCATCAGTGACACAGGGTCTCTTAAAACTGAAGCTTTCTTT. Protein product: CAISDTGSLKTEAFF.

This clone has only one observation. This chain uses TRBV5-4 with TRBJ2-7, with D possibly TRBD2 on 6 matching bases. This CDR3 region has 16 residues. The germline gives CDR1 SGHNT, CDR2 YYREEE (reference sequence). Deletions cut 1 base from V and 1 base from J, with 15 bases between. The CDR3 DNA sequence: TGTGCCAGCAGCTTGAAGAAGACTAGTGGTTCCTACGAGCAGTACTTC. Its translation is CASSLKKTSGSYEQYF.

The CDR3 sequence is CASRLAGVHEQFF. CDR3 coding DNA: TGTGCCAGCAGACTAGCGGGGGTTCATGAGCAGTTCTTC. V is TRBV28 and J is TRBJ2-1, with 11 bases aligning to TRBD2. V was clipped by 6 bases and J by 8 bases; unmatched bases: 3. Germline CDR1 reads MDHEN; CDR2 reads SYDVKM. This CDR3 contains 13 residues.

This clone was counted a few times. The rearrangement links TRBV5-5 to TRBJ2-7; a weak D match, TRBD1 (5 bases). CDR1 and CDR2 from the germline V gene are SGHKS and YYEKEE (reference sequence). V was pared by 0 bases and J by 4 bases, with 14 bases between. The CDR3 is 15 residues long. The CDR3 DNA sequence: TGTGCCAGCAGCTTGGGACAGTCCTCGTGGTACGAGCAGTACTTC. Protein product: CASSLGQSSWYEQYF.

The chain combines TRBV4-1 with TRBJ2-1, with TRBD1 matching 11 bases. The length of the CDR3 is 17 residues. J gave up 8 bases and V 4 bases, and 13 bases lay outside the gene matches. Germline V CDR1 and CDR2: MGHRA, YSYEKL. In DNA, the CDR3 is TGCGCCAGCAGCCGAAGCGGTGGGACAGGGGGATTCGATGAGCAGTTCTTC. Its protein is CASSRSGGTGGFDEQFF.

This clone appeared a few times. The rearrangement uses TRBV25-1 and TRBJ1-3, with D possibly TRBD1 on 6 matching bases. The V gene lost 4 bases and the J gene lost 4 bases, with 11 bases spanning the gap. Germline V gives CDR1 MGHDK, CDR2 SYGVNS. The CDR3 length is 14 residues. CDR3 sequence (DNA): TGTGCCAGCAGTGTGGGGGGGCCGGGAAACACCATATATTTT. Encoded protein: CASSVGGPGNTIYF.